The entry that follows covers one T cell receptor (beta chain) sequence. Which antigen it targets is not known. No base quality information exists; no much larger clone differs at one position. Per the publication, the time point label means: baseline before first vaccination. The vaccinee samples were drawn from two UK trials, COV001 and COV002, one of which was a single-blind randomized controlled phase 2/3 trial testing AZD1222 (ChAdOx1 nCoV-19) in healthy adults. For TCRbeta chain sequencing, PBMC samples from trial participants were taken at day 0 and at day 28 after the second dose. These data are taken from a study of T cell responses to AZD1222 COVID-19 vaccine (dated by TCRdb to 2020 to 2023). At the level of the whole study: AZD1222 recipients whose second dose came at about 4 weeks and those whose second dose came at about 12 weeks were combined into one group, since spike-specific TCR depth and breadth did not differ between the two schedules. TCR sequencing covered some 250 trial participants: 200 to 220 given two doses of AZD1222 and approximately 25 given two doses of MenACWY control vaccine. Trial participants were enrolled by age into subgroups of 18-55, 56-69 and 70-plus years, and about 150, 27 and 61 TCR-sequenced participants, respectively, were included in these subgroups.

CDR1 and CDR2, per the germline V gene, are SGHAT and FQNNGV. Spanning cysteine to phenylalanine, the CDR3 consists of 13 amino acids. The kept DNA is CDR3 alone, 39 bases in frame from the first base. The junction shows trimming of 4 bases on V and 1 base on J, plus 8 bases between the germline ends. General study outcomes and caveats: The whole spike protein was spanned by vaccine-associated CD4 TCRs, and dominant responses were seen in regions 160-218 and 743-854. Participants were mostly white British, with more females than males. The authors suggested clonal diversity may have been underestimated. In the small 56-69-year group, the increase in depth fell short of significance, most likely because of low power. Only 5 to 7 AZD1222 recipients were SARS-CoV-2 seropositive at baseline, limiting conclusions about previously exposed vaccinees. Spike-specific TCR breadth and depth rose significantly after two AZD1222 doses compared with day 0 and with MenACWY recipients. Nearly half of unique spike-specific TCRs reportedly recognized epitopes outside regions mutated in the B.1.351 and B.1.1.7 variants. No day 14 peak-response samples were available, so repertoires were characterized only after the peak T cell response.

The CDR3 regions of human TCRbeta chains were analyzed by immunosequencing. The authors processed their data as follows. Repertoire TCRs were checked for matches against a reference library of SARS-CoV-2-specific TCRs that had been generated using the MIRA antigen-specificity platform. Breadth was defined as the fraction of unique TCRs that were SARS-CoV-2-associated. Depth was defined as the fraction of total T cells that were SARS-CoV-2-associated. Using the MIRA data, each spike-specific TCR was assigned both to the spike region to which the TCR was reactive and to a CD4 or CD8 class. Log10-transformed breadth and depth values were compared by one-way ANOVA with Sidak's multiple comparisons tests. The table was pulled from immuneACCESS by TCRdb, which kept in-frame rearrangements only. Such tables lose some clones; where checked, under half of the loss comes from unresolved V genes, and the rest has no known cause. That table supplies the V and J calls and clone size; D and trimming were determined from the DNA. Present in this sample are about 110,000 clones, about 88% of which were seen just once. In total, the top ten clones hold over 1.5% of the sample.

In this chain, TRBV11-2 is recombined with TRBJ2-7, with TRBD1 tentatively as D gene (5 bases match). The starting material was peripheral blood, obtained on day 0 of AZD1222 vaccination. The sequence was collected from an adult in good health. CDR3 reads: CASSYPGSYEQYF. The DNA sequence is given as TGTGCCAGCAGCTATCCAGGGTCCTACGAGCAGTACTTC.